This TCR beta chain was identified during a study of blood T cells in healthy people across ages (dated by TCRdb to between 2014 and 2017). About the study as a whole: In model experiments, template switching captured roughly one uniquely barcoded TCR beta cDNA molecule for every two T cells. Using deep sequencing normalized with unique cDNA molecular identifiers, the study measured how TCR beta repertoire diversity changes with age. Four age groups were formed from the donors: young (average approximately 15 years), middle-aged (approximately 39), aged (roughly 58) and long-lived (approximately 78). To avoid experimental bias, donors of different ages were distributed randomly across sequencing lanes. For two donors (one aged 18 to 30 and one aged 80 or older), the study analyzed two additional independent replicas of 1 million unique cDNA reads from the same blood draw.

In the germline V gene (reference sequence), CDR1 corresponds to SEHNR and CDR2 to FQNEAQ. The germline V end is reduced by 5 bases and the J end by 5 bases; junction bases left unmatched: 8. Its CDR3 holds 14 amino acids, cysteine through phenylalanine. Here the CDR3 DNA is all that survives: 42 bases in frame from base 1. Donors were a few dozen systemically healthy Caucasian individuals from Russia aged roughly 6 to 95 years. About 9.1 milliliters of peripheral blood were collected from each donor into EDTA-treated Vacutainer tubes. Ficoll-Paque density-gradient centrifugation was used to isolate PBMCs, with at least 6.5 million per sample. Trizol reagent was used to extract total RNA from the PBMCs, yielding at least 6 micrograms per sample. For every donor, flow cytometry on a PBMC aliquot measured the percentage of naive CD45RAhigh/CD27high T cells. Beyond this particular receptor, the publication reports: As age increased, observed TCR beta diversity per million T cells dropped in a roughly linear way, and a significant reduction was already evident by age 40. Compared with the aged group, the long-lived group had more naive CD4+ T cells, fewer expanded clones and increased TCR diversity, a pattern suggesting age selection. Estimates of total diversity from one million sequenced T cells were regarded as lower bounds and underestimates. The percentage of naive T cells measured by flow cytometry correlated strongly with observed TCR beta diversity. The CMV infection status of donors was not known, potentially confounding age-related changes in expanded clonotypes. Bulk unsorted PBMC profiling prevented conclusive comparison of naive and antigen-experienced compartments.

Many counts were recorded for this clonotype. There is no known antigen for this receptor. Per-base qualities were not stored, and no clone one base away is much larger. Library preparation used 5' RACE. The sequencer was an Illumina HiSeq 2500. A second PCR of about 7 to 12 cycles was run with a J-beta primer mix and a sample-barcoded 5' primer. Each TCR beta cDNA molecule received a unique molecular identifier from a template-switch 5' adaptor carrying 12 random nucleotides. Each sample yielded at least 2.5 million CDR3-containing paired-end reads. First-strand cDNA was synthesized from all RNA with the Mint cDNA synthesis kit, primed by a TRBC-specific oligonucleotide. Following uracil-DNA glycosylase treatment, a first 18-cycle PCR with universal primers M1SS and BC2_uni_R was performed on all cDNA. Processing in the source paper ran as follows. For normalization, 1 million high-quality reads, each with a distinct molecular identifier, were randomly selected from each sample. Instead of being binned into consensus sequences, reads that shared molecular identifiers were thrown out. MiTCR, run with a Q25 quality threshold and the strictest error-elimination algorithm, handled CDR3 identification, clonotype clustering and error correction. Lower-bound total TCR beta diversity was estimated with a nonparametric unseen species model using Euler transformation. TCRdb trimmed public reads at Q25 via fastp, called clones via MiXCR and kept in-frame beta chains. Rows with a matching CDR3 protein are joined into one entry that keeps the most common DNA and genes. The V and J calls here are based on TCRdb, not the publication. The sample table shows hundreds of thousands of distinct CDR3 sequences, and approximately 29% are seen once. Approximately 15% of the sample rests with the top ten.

This chain is built from TRBV7-9 and TRBJ2-7, with 8 bases aligning to TRBD1. The sample was blood. The receptor's source is a woman of 80 years or more in good health. Donor details come from another sample of the same person, matched by shared clones. The CDR3 protein sequence reads: CASSPQDRDHEQYF. In nucleotides, the sequence is TGTGCCAGCAGCCCCCAGGACAGGGACCACGAGCAGTACTTC.